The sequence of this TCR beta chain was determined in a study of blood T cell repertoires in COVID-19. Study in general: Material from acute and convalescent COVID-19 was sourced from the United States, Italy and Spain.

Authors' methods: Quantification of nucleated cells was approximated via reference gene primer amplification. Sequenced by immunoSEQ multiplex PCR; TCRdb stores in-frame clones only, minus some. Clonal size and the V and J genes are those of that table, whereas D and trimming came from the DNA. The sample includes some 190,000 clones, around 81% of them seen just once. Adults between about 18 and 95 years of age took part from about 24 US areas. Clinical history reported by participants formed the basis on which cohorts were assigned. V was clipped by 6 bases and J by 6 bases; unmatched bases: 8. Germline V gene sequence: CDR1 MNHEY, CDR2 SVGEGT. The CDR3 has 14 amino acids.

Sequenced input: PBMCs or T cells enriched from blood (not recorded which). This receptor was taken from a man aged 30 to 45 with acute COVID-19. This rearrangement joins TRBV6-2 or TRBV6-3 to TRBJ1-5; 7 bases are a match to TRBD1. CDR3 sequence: CASSLRGGLQPQHF. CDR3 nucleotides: TGTGCCAGCAGCTTGAGAGGGGGCCTTCAGCCCCAGCATTTT.